Listed below are T cell receptor beta chains from one sample, sequenced in a study of early stage breast cancer tumors. Sequencing was performed with immunoSEQ multiplex PCR; in TCRdb, only in-frame clones are kept and a portion is missing. The sample has around 60,000 clones; more than 60% are singletons. The sequencing sample was made of blood. These receptors came from a person in their thirties with breast cancer. Each CDR3 is given with its conserved first and last residue.

J gene: TRBJ1-2; V gene: TRBV19; CDR3 protein: CASSIVWGITGYTF
J gene: TRBJ2-5; V gene: TRBV6-7; CDR3 protein: CASSPGLVAGGQETQYF
J gene: TRBJ1-1; V gene: TRBV9; CDR3 protein: CASSVGTDTEAFF
J gene: TRBJ2-3; V gene: TRBV6-4; CDR3 protein: CASSLTSGSGTDTQYF
J gene: TRBJ2-3; V gene: TRBV11-2; CDR3 protein: CASSRGLAGVDTQYF
J gene: TRBJ1-1; V gene: TRBV10-3; CDR3 protein: CAISESAAANTEAFF
J gene: TRBJ1-1; V gene: TRBV2; CDR3 protein: CASRDGTGSTEAFF
J gene: TRBJ2-1; V gene: TRBV5-4; CDR3 protein: CASSSPLGDYYNEQFF
J gene: TRBJ2-2; V gene: TRBV18; CDR3 protein: CASSPQGGTTTGELFF
J gene: TRBJ2-3; V gene: TRBV4-3; CDR3 protein: CASSLQGDTQYF
J gene: TRBJ2-2; V gene: TRBV5-4; CDR3 protein: CASSFTRAGELFF
J gene: TRBJ2-5; V gene: TRBV6-5; CDR3 protein: CASSYSPRTSGETQYF
J gene: TRBJ2-1; V gene: TRBV19; CDR3 protein: CASSMERTPSYNEQFF
J gene: TRBJ1-4; V gene: TRBV30; CDR3 protein: CAWRGSTNEKLFF
J gene: TRBJ1-6; V gene: TRBV6-1; CDR3 protein: CATSLPGQGAAPLHF
J gene: TRBJ1-5; V gene: TRBV19; CDR3 protein: CAISPGANQPQHF
J gene: TRBJ1-5; V gene: TRBV2; CDR3 protein: CAGGVSNQPQHF
J gene: TRBJ1-1; V gene: TRBV19; CDR3 protein: CASTTPLRTEAFF
J gene: TRBJ1-4; V gene: TRBV28; CDR3 protein: CASSSRGNEKLFF
J gene: TRBJ2-3; V gene: TRBV11-2; CDR3 protein: CASSGGWMDTQYF
J gene: TRBJ1-3; V gene: TRBV30; CDR3 protein: CAWSSRVAVYSGNTIYF
J gene: TRBJ1-3; V gene: TRBV5-1; CDR3 protein: CASSLVVQGATGNTIYF
J gene: TRBJ2-7; V gene: TRBV4-1; CDR3 protein: CASSQEARGGEQYF
J gene: TRBJ2-7; V gene: TRBV5-5; CDR3 protein: CASTPGLAGGPRDEQYF